Presented here are 22 T cell receptor beta chains from one specimen sequenced in a study of blood T cell repertoires in COVID-19. Measured with immunoSEQ multiplex PCR; TCRdb has only the in-frame clones, and not every one. The sample comprises a few hundred thousand clones, more than 70% of which are singletons, and 0.95% to 1.5% rests with the top ten. Sequenced: PBMCs or T cells enriched from blood (not recorded which). The origin of the receptors is a woman in her forties with acute COVID-19.

This rearrangement joins TRBV18 to TRBJ1-5; TRBD1 matches at 12 bases. V trimming: 5 bases; J trimming: 6 bases; junction bases outside the gene matches: 8. CDR3 length: 16 amino acids. Germline V gene lookup returns CDR1 KGHSH and CDR2 LQKENI. In DNA, the CDR3 is TGTGCCAGCTCATCAGGGACAGGGGGCCGTAGTCAGCCCCAGCATTTT. Protein: CASSSGTGGRSQPQHF.

The chain couples TRBV4-3 to TRBJ2-5; 10 bases match TRBD2. Trimming cost V 0 bases and J 1 base; bases outside gene matches: 2. CDR1 is LGHNA and CDR2 is YSLEER in the germline V gene. This CDR3 comprises 16 residues. CDR3 residues: CASSQDPSGSQETQYF. Here the CDR3 DNA reads TGCGCCAGCAGCCAAGATCCTAGCGGGAGCCAAGAGACCCAGTACTTC.

J is TRBJ1-6 and V is TRBV28, with 7 bases identical to TRBD1. With 8 bases clipped from V and 6 bases from J, the junction kept 10 bases outside the gene matches. CDR3 length: 15 residues. Germline V lookup: CDR1 MDHEN, CDR2 SYDVKM. The CDR3 nucleotides are TGTGCCAGCTCACAGACAGGGTTGGGTAATTCACCCCTCCACTTT. Translating gives CASSQTGLGNSPLHF.

This chain links TRBV24-1 with TRBJ1-2; possibly TRBD1 for D (6 bases). Germline CDR1 and CDR2: KGHDR and SFDVKD. Trimming pared 3 bases from V and 6 bases from J, leaving 13 bases between. CDR3 length: 14 amino acids. CDR3 sequence reads: CATSDHQGRDGYTF. The CDR3 DNA follows: TGTGCCACCAGTGATCACCAGGGGAGGGATGGCTACACCTTC.

The V gene is TRBV18, the J gene TRBJ2-1, with 8 bases lining up with TRBD2. There are 18 residues in the CDR3. Per germline, CDR1 KGHSH and CDR2 LQKENI. Trimming took 3 bases from V and 7 from J; bases not matched to a gene: 17. For the CDR3, the DNA is TGTGCCAGCTCACCTACGGCTTTGGTCAGCGGGAGTCGTAATGAGCAGTTCTTC. Translation gives CASSPTALVSGSRNEQFF.

This chain joins TRBV18 and TRBJ2-5; tentatively, D is TRBD2 (6 bases). V shed 2 bases and J shed 2 bases, with 12 bases lying between them. The CDR3 totals 15 residues. Per the germline V gene, CDR1 is KGHSH and CDR2 is LQKENI. The CDR3 DNA follows: TGTGCCAGCTCACCAAGGGAGGCAGGGCAAGAGACCCAGTACTTC. Amino acids: CASSPREAGQETQYF.

V usage is TRBV18 and J usage is TRBJ1-1, with D possibly TRBD1 on 6 matching bases. This CDR3 comprises 15 residues. V lost 1 base to trimming and J lost 0 bases, with 9 bases between them. Per germline, CDR1 KGHSH and CDR2 LQKENI. CDR3 protein: CASSPLSGVNTEAFF. Written as DNA, the CDR3 is TGTGCCAGCTCACCACTTTCAGGGGTGAACACTGAAGCTTTCTTT.

The genes are TRBV28 and TRBJ1-5; D not resolved. V was shortened by 7 bases and J by 7 bases, with 23 bases between the two germline ends. The CDR3 covers 16 residues. Germline assignment: CDR1 MDHEN and CDR2 SYDVKM. The DNA of the CDR3 is TGTGCCAGCACTTTGGTTAAGGTCGGACTGCCGCAGCCCCAGCATTTT. Translation: CASTLVKVGLPQPQHF.

V and J are TRBV5-6 and TRBJ1-1; D may be TRBD1 (6 bases). Germline assignment: CDR1 SGHDT and CDR2 YYEEEE. The CDR3 is 15 residues long. Trimming removed 4 bases from V and 1 base from J, with 14 bases in between. The CDR3 DNA reads TGTGCCAGCAGCCTGGGCCCCAGGGGGAACACTGAAGCTTTCTTT. Protein: CASSLGPRGNTEAFF.

This chain uses TRBV28 with TRBJ1-2; possibly TRBD1 for D (6 bases). CDR1 and CDR2 (germline): MDHEN, SYDVKM. V lost 7 bases and J lost 2, with 8 bases in between. The CDR3 consists of 12 residues. For the CDR3, the DNA is TGTGCCAGCAAAACAGGGAACTATGGCTACACCTTC. Residues: CASKTGNYGYTF.

DNA for the CDR3: TGTGCCACCTTGGAGGGAGGGAACTATGGCTACACCTTC. Protein: CATLEGGNYGYTF. The chain combines TRBV12-3 or TRBV12-4 with TRBJ1-2; no clear D. This CDR3 is built from 13 residues. Between the trimmed V and J ends, which lost 10 bases and 2 bases, there was a span of 14 bases.

The genes are TRBV24-1 and TRBJ2-1; D call uncertain. The ends were cut back, 4 bases at V and 4 bases at J, with 10 bases in the middle. The CDR3 is 14 amino acids. Germline V gene sequence: CDR1 KGHDR, CDR2 SFDVKD. The CDR3 sequence is CATSDPHGYNEQFF. CDR3 sequence (DNA): TGTGCCACCAGTGACCCACACGGGTACAATGAGCAGTTCTTC.

This clone occurred once. The gene calls are TRBV27 and TRBJ1-2; the match to TRBD1 covers 8 bases. The J segment lost 4 bases and the V segment lost 6 bases, leaving 10 bases of the junction unmatched. The V gene's germline CDR1 is MNHEY and CDR2 SMNVEV (reference sequence). The CDR3 totals 15 residues. The CDR3 sequence: CASRPLGQGSYGYTF. In DNA, the CDR3 is TGTGCCAGCAGGCCGTTAGGACAGGGTAGCTATGGCTACACCTTC.

The chain uses TRBV7-9 and TRBJ1-1; the match to TRBD1 covers 7 bases. V lost 2 bases, J lost 2 bases, and 5 bases stayed unmatched. The CDR3 extends over 15 amino acids. From germline, CDR1 is SEHNR and CDR2 FQNEAQ (reference sequence). CDR3 residues: CASSLSRTGNTEAFF. CDR3 sequence (DNA): TGTGCCAGCAGCTTATCCAGGACAGGAAACACTGAAGCTTTCTTT.

The rearrangement joins TRBV5-1 to TRBJ2-1; the match to TRBD2 covers 13 bases. CDR3 size: 15 residues. Trimming cost V 4 bases and J 8 bases; bases outside gene matches: 6. In germline, CDR1 is SGHRS, CDR2 YFSETQ. CDR3 DNA sequence: TGCGCCAGCAGCCCACGGACTAGCGGGAGTGATGAGCAGTTCTTC. The encoded protein is CASSPRTSGSDEQFF.

This clone was observed a few times. This rearrangement joins TRBV24-1 to TRBJ2-7, with D maybe TRBD1 (7 bases). Germline values: CDR1 KGHDR, CDR2 SFDVKD. The CDR3 covers 18 residues. V shed 4 bases and J shed 4 bases, with 25 bases lying between them. As DNA, the CDR3 is TGTGCCACCAGTGAACGAGGCGGGACAGCAAATATCAGTTACGAGCAGTACGTC. The encoded protein is CATSERGGTANISYEQYV.

The chain recombines TRBV18 with TRBJ2-2; 7 nucleotides match TRBD1. Germline values: CDR1 KGHSH, CDR2 LQKENI. With 2 bases clipped from V and 1 base from J, the junction kept 7 bases outside the gene matches. This CDR3 has 17 residues. CDR3 residues: CASSPYVWTGNTGELFF. CDR3 bases: TGTGCCAGCTCACCATATGTTTGGACAGGGAACACCGGGGAGCTGTTTTTT.

V is TRBV5-1 and J is TRBJ2-2; no reliable D call. The CDR3 sequence is 14 residues long. The V and J ends lost 2 bases and 0 bases respectively, with 5 bases between them. The V gene's germline CDR1 is SGHRS and CDR2 YFSETQ. The CDR3 nucleotides are TGCGCCAGCAGCTTTGGGCCGAACACCGGGGAGCTGTTTTTT. This sequence encodes CASSFGPNTGELFF.

The chain recombines TRBV18 with TRBJ1-6, with 9 positions matching TRBD1. The CDR3 length is 15 residues. The V and J ends lost 1 base and 8 bases, in that order; junction bases with no gene match: 3. The germline V gene encodes CDR1 KGHSH and CDR2 LQKENI. The CDR3 coding sequence is TGTGCCAGCTCACCACGGGGACAGGGAGATTCACCCCTCCACTTT. Amino acids: CASSPRGQGDSPLHF.

The chain couples TRBV4-3 to TRBJ2-1, with 10 bases lining up with TRBD2. V was clipped by 3 bases and J by 8 bases; unmatched bases: 1. The germline gives CDR1 LGHNA, CDR2 YSLEER. The CDR3 consists of 13 residues. CDR3 amino acids: CASSQGLAYEQFF. The CDR3 DNA follows: TGCGCCAGCAGCCAGGGACTAGCGTATGAGCAGTTCTTC.

This clone was seen a single time. The V gene is TRBV5-6, the J gene TRBJ1-6; D is uncertain. CDR3 length equals 16 residues. V lost 1 base and J 0 bases, leaving 8 bases between the germline ends. Germline V gene sequence: CDR1 SGHDT, CDR2 YYEEEE. CDR3 sequence: CASSLLRSSYNSPLHF. CDR3 coding DNA: TGTGCCAGCAGCTTGTTAAGGAGCTCCTATAATTCACCCCTCCACTTT.

The chain couples TRBV10-2 to TRBJ2-1; D is perhaps TRBD2 (6 bases). V lost 4 bases and J lost 8, with 9 bases in between. CDR3 length: 12 amino acids. Per germline, CDR1 WSHSY and CDR2 SAAADI. CDR3 sequence: CASSAGGYEQFF. CDR3 bases: TGCGCCAGCAGTGCTGGGGGGTATGAGCAGTTCTTC.